This T cell receptor (beta chain) is from a study of metastatic and nonmetastatic thyroid tumors. At the level of the study: Where malignant and benign thyroid patients were concerned, repertoires were compared across blood and tumor or nodule tissue.

As regards this clone: Its antigen is as yet unknown.

The length of the CDR3 is 14 residues. With V trimmed by 6 bases and J by 10 bases, 6 bases remained unmatched. Germline loops: CDR1 MNHEY, CDR2 SMNVEV (reference sequence). Not a single patient had been given any form of treatment at any point before undergoing thyroid surgery. Study-wide results and limits: Reports indicated that malignant thyroid tumors showed significantly higher TCR beta diversity than benign nodules did, in blood and tumor.

The authors' processing: CDR3 was compared across clinicopathological groups, and the resulting differences were used to build a distant-metastasis classifier for papillary thyroid cancer. TCRdb ran MiXCR on the PCR reads. These V and J calls derive from TCRdb rather than the authors' analysis. The profile shows roughly 75,000 clones, around 13% of them singletons. The sequenced sample was tumor tissue. This receptor was obtained from a female donor with papillary thyroid cancer or a benign thyroid nodule (not recorded which). Some clones in this sample may be carry-over from other donors' samples. The J gene is TRBJ1-6, the V gene TRBV27; TRBD1 agrees at 10 bases. CDR3 bases: TGTGCCAGCAGACAGGGACAGGGGAGGTCACCCCTCCACTTT. As protein: CASRQGQGRSPLHF.